These T cell receptor beta chains were read from a single sample in a study of response to subunit inactivated influenza vaccine. Using its own MiXCR run on the RT-PCR reads, TCRdb lists one record per CDR3 protein. The sample lists 450,000 to 600,000 distinct CDR3 sequences; 16% were seen once. Sequencing was performed on CD4+ T cells sorted from PBMCs, taken roughly 24 months after vaccination. The receptors were sampled from a man aged 50-75 years who received an inactivated influenza vaccine. CDR3s include the opening cysteine and the closing phenylalanine or tryptophan. Fields, in order: V gene, clone size, J gene, D gene, CDR3 DNA, CDR3 protein. The D gene is left open where the match is weak. Size tells how often a clone was seen (once, few, many) or the class of an expanded clone, and some rows leave it out.

TRBV10-3	-	TRBJ2-2	-	TGTGCCGCCGAAGAGAACACCGGGGAGCTGTTTTTT	CAAEENTGELFF
TRBV2	-	TRBJ2-7	TRBD2	TGTGCCAGCAGACTAGCGGGGCGAGAGCAGTACTTC	CASRLAGREQYF
TRBV10-3	-	TRBJ2-3	TRBD2	TGTGCCATCAGCCCGGGGGGGGCTGGCACAGATACGCAGTATTTT	CAISPGGAGTDTQYF
TRBV20-1	few	TRBJ2-3	TRBD2	TGCAGTGCTACTCTAGCGGGGGGGCGAAGGAGGACAGATACGCAGTATTTT	CSATLAGGRRRTDTQYF
TRBV11-1	-	TRBJ2-1	TRBD1	TGTGCCAGCAGCACACCCCGGGACAGGCGTGACAATGAGCAGTTCTTC	CASSTPRDRRDNEQFF
TRBV7-8	few	TRBJ2-7	-	TGTGCCAGCAGCTTAGCTCGGAGGGAGGTGCAGTACTTC	CASSLARREVQYF
TRBV10-1	-	TRBJ2-1	-	TGCGCCAGCAGTGAGGAGGGACGGACCTACAATGAGCAGTTCTTC	CASSEEGRTYNEQFF
TRBV7-2	-	TRBJ2-7	TRBD1	TGTGCCAGCAGCTTAGCCGGGACAGAGGATTACGAGCAGTACTTC	CASSLAGTEDYEQYF
TRBV4-2	few	TRBJ2-1	TRBD2	TGTGCCAGCAGCCAAGATTCGGGACTAGCGGGATCCTACAATGAGCAGTTCTTC	CASSQDSGLAGSYNEQFF
TRBV2	-	TRBJ2-7	-	TGTGCCAGCGCCCGGACAGTTGGCGAGCAGTACTTC	CASARTVGEQYF
TRBV7-6	-	TRBJ2-3	TRBD2	TGTGCCAGCAGCCCCATCCCTAGCGGGATTTCAGATACGCAGTATTTT	CASSPIPSGISDTQYF
TRBV29-1	few	TRBJ2-7	-	TGCAGCGGTACTAAGGATTACGAGCAGTACTTC	CSGTKDYEQYF
TRBV25-1	-	TRBJ2-7	-	TGTGCCAGCAGTAGGAGGGGTGTAGTGGACGAGCAGTACTTC	CASSRRGVVDEQYF
TRBV20-1	few	TRBJ1-1	-	TGCAGTGCTAGTACAGGGTGGGACACTGAAGCTTTCTTT	CSASTGWDTEAFF
TRBV6-1	few	TRBJ2-7	TRBD1	TGTGCCAGCAGTGGCACCTCGGGACAGGGGGCGCGAGAGCAGTACTTC	CASSGTSGQGAREQYF
TRBV3-1	many	TRBJ2-3	TRBD1	TGTGCCAGCAGCCCGGAAGGGGGACAGGGGGGGAAGACGCAGTATTTT	CASSPEGGQGGKTQYF
TRBV7-2	many	TRBJ2-5	TRBD1	TGTGCCAGCAGCCAGGGACAGCACGAGACCCAGTACTTC	CASSQGQHETQYF
TRBV20-1	-	TRBJ2-1	TRBD2	TGCAGTGCTGGGCGACTAGCGGATTCCTACAATGAGCAGTTCTTC	CSAGRLADSYNEQFF
TRBV20-1	many	TRBJ2-7	TRBD2	TGCAGTGCTAGAGGGGGGTCGGGAGGCGACGAGCAGTACTTC	CSARGGSGGDEQYF
TRBV20-1	-	TRBJ2-5	-	TGCAGTGCTAGATTGGTCAGAGAAAAAGAGACCCAGTACTTC	CSARLVREKETQYF
TRBV29-1	few	TRBJ2-3	-	TGCAGCGTGATCTCTTCAGATACGCAGTATTTT	CSVISSDTQYF
TRBV12-3/TRBV12-4	few	TRBJ2-7	TRBD2	TGTGCCAGCAGCCCTAGCGGGAAGGGAGAGCAGTACTTC	CASSPSGKGEQYF
TRBV7-2	few	TRBJ1-5	-	TGTGCCAGCAGCTTAGGACCAATAGGGTGGCCCCAGCATTTT	CASSLGPIGWPQHF
TRBV29-1	few	TRBJ2-1	TRBD2	TGCAGCGTTGAAATCCTAGCGGGATCGTCCTACAATGAGCAGTTCTTC	CSVEILAGSSYNEQFF
TRBV10-3	-	TRBJ1-1	TRBD1	TGTACCCTCAGTCCCCACTGGACAGGGGGCGAGATTGGCACTGAAGCTTTCTTT	CTLSPHWTGGEIGTEAFF
TRBV4-3	-	TRBJ2-1	-	TGCGCCAGCAGCCAAGGATTAACTAGCTCTAACAATGAGCAGTTCTTC	CASSQGLTSSNNEQFF
TRBV19	-	TRBJ2-1	-	TGTGCCAGTAGTACTTACGCGGGACAACTGTCCTACAATGAGCAGTTCTTC	CASSTYAGQLSYNEQFF
TRBV6-1	-	TRBJ1-1	-	TGTGCCAGCACTCGAGGGGTGAACACTGAAGCTTTCTTT	CASTRGVNTEAFF
TRBV12-3/TRBV12-4	-	TRBJ2-3	-	TGTGCCAGCAGTTTTGCCGGCGGGTCATTCACAGATACGCAGTATTTT	CASSFAGGSFTDTQYF
TRBV19	-	TRBJ2-4	-	TGTGCCAGTAGTATAGCCCTAAGACTAGCCAAAAACATTCAGTACTTC	CASSIALRLAKNIQYF
TRBV20-1	few	TRBJ2-1	-	TGCAGTGCTAGCCAGGGAGCCTTAAATGAGCAGTTCTTC	CSASQGALNEQFF
TRBV2	many	TRBJ1-1	-	TGTGCCAGCAGTGATTATAAGGCTACTGAAGCTTTCTTT	CASSDYKATEAFF
TRBV20-1	few	TRBJ1-5	-	TGCAGTGCGGCTCCCTTCGGGTCTTATAGCAATCAGCCCCAGCATTTT	CSAAPFGSYSNQPQHF
TRBV20-1	-	TRBJ1-1	-	TGCAGTGCTAAGTCAACGAACACTGAAGCTTTCTTT	CSAKSTNTEAFF
TRBV12-3/TRBV12-4	few	TRBJ1-6	TRBD1	TGTGCCAGCAGTTTCCGGACAGGGGGCGCTTCACCCCTCCACTTT	CASSFRTGGASPLHF
TRBV20-1	-	TRBJ1-1	TRBD1	TGCAGTGCTAGAGTCGCTGGATACAGGGGTTGGGCTGAAGCTTTCTTT	CSARVAGYRGWAEAFF
TRBV15	-	TRBJ2-2	-	TGTGCCACCAGCAGAGATCTGGTCACCGGGGAGCTGTTTTTT	CATSRDLVTGELFF
TRBV29-1	-	TRBJ2-2	TRBD2	TGCAGCGTTAGCGGGGGGGTGAGCACCGGGGAGCTGTTTTTT	CSVSGGVSTGELFF
TRBV7-9	-	TRBJ2-4	TRBD2	TGTGCCAGCAGCTCGGGAGGAAATGGGAACATTCAGTACTTC	CASSSGGNGNIQYF
TRBV11-2	-	TRBJ2-1	TRBD2	TGTGCCAGCAGCCCACGCAGCGGGAGGGGACTTTACAATGAGCAGTTCTTC	CASSPRSGRGLYNEQFF
TRBV10-3	few	TRBJ2-3	TRBD2	TGTGCCATCAGCTTAGCGGGGGCACGCACAGATACGCAGTATTTT	CAISLAGARTDTQYF
TRBV12-3/TRBV12-4	-	TRBJ1-6	-	TGTGCCAGCAGTTTGGGATGGGATCCGGCACCCCTCCACTTT	CASSLGWDPAPLHF
TRBV28	many	TRBJ2-5	TRBD2	TGTGCCAGCAGCACTAGCGGATACCAAGAGACCCAGTACTTC	CASSTSGYQETQYF
TRBV20-1	-	TRBJ2-3	TRBD1	TGCAGTGCTCCCGACCAGACAGGGGGCAGGACAGATACGCAGTATTTT	CSAPDQTGGRTDTQYF
TRBV30	-	TRBJ1-1	TRBD1	TGTGCCTGGAGTACAGGGGGCCGGGGGACTGAAGCTTTCTTT	CAWSTGGRGTEAFF
TRBV20-1	few	TRBJ2-3	-	TGCAGTGCTAGCCGCAGGCTTACCTCTAGCACAGATACGCAGTATTTT	CSASRRLTSSTDTQYF
TRBV20-1	-	TRBJ2-5	-	TGCAGTGCTAGAGAGACCCACGTGGAGACCCAGTACTTC	CSARETHVETQYF
TRBV15	-	TRBJ2-7	TRBD1	TGTGCCACCAGCAGAGGGGACAGTTCCTACGAGCAGTACTTC	CATSRGDSSYEQYF
TRBV6-1	-	TRBJ2-7	TRBD2	TGTGCCAGCAGTGAAGCGAGCGGGGGGTTATACGAGCAGTACTTC	CASSEASGGLYEQYF
TRBV2	few	TRBJ2-1	-	TGTGCCAGCAGGATAGCGAATGAGCAGTTCTTC	CASRIANEQFF
TRBV5-1	few	TRBJ2-5	TRBD2	TGCGCCAGCAGCTTGGGCCTGACTAGCGCAGAGACCCAGTACTTC	CASSLGLTSAETQYF
TRBV6-2/TRBV6-3	-	TRBJ2-3	TRBD2	TGTGCCAGCAGTTACCTTCGGGAGGGAACAGATACGCAGTATTTT	CASSYLREGTDTQYF
TRBV6-5	-	TRBJ2-5	TRBD2	TGTGCCAGCATTAAGAATAGCGGGGCCCAAGAGACCCAGTACTTC	CASIKNSGAQETQYF
TRBV7-9	-	TRBJ2-5	-	TGTGCCAGCAGCTTAGCCGAGGGGAAGTGGGAGACCCAGTACTTC	CASSLAEGKWETQYF
TRBV4-1	few	TRBJ2-5	-	TGCGCCAGCAGCCAACCGCAAGAGACCCAGTACTTC	CASSQPQETQYF
TRBV20-1	few	TRBJ1-2	TRBD1	TGCAGTGCTACCGGGACAGGGGAAGGAAATTCTTATGGCTACACCTTC	CSATGTGEGNSYGYTF
TRBV4-1	few	TRBJ2-1	TRBD2	TGCGCCAGCAGAACAACTAGCGGGAGTGTTCGGTTCCGGCAGTTCTTC	CASRTTSGSVRFRQFF
TRBV6-5	-	TRBJ2-7	-	TGTGCCAGCAGTTACCAACAGGGTAACTACGAGCAGTACTTC	CASSYQQGNYEQYF
TRBV29-1	few	TRBJ2-3	-	TGCAGCGTTGAATCTAGCTCCGATACGCAGTATTTT	CSVESSSDTQYF
TRBV7-9	few	TRBJ2-3	-	TGTGCCAGCAGCCAAGAAGGTAGCACAGATACGCAGTATTTT	CASSQEGSTDTQYF